The clone carrying this T cell receptor beta chain has a single count. V was pared by 2 bases and J by 2 bases, with 11 bases between. The CDR3 sequence is 14 residues long. CDR1 is SGDLS, CDR2 YYNGEE, per germline. This sample was taken from a study of cytomegalovirus exposure and HLA in healthy donors. 60 Vbeta and 13 Jbeta primers were used in PCR. Profiled with immunoSEQ multiplex PCR; TCRdb holds only in-frame clones, not every one. The sample consists of some 130,000 clones, about 69% of them appearing once. This chain joins TRBV9 and TRBJ2-7; D uncertain. Source material: PBMCs. This sequence originates from a young man in good health and CMV-seronegative. CDR3 DNA: TGTGCCAGCAGCGTTAGTGGCGGCACCTACGAGCAGTACTTC. It yields the protein CASSVSGGTYEQYF. Together with reference TRBV9 and TRBJ2-7, the CDR3 gives the full variable domain: DSGVTQTPKHLITATGQRVTLRCSPRSGDLSVYWYQQSLDQGLQFLIQYYNGEERAKGNILERFSAQQFPDLHSELNLSSLELGDSALYFCASSVSGGTYEQYFGPGTRLTVT.